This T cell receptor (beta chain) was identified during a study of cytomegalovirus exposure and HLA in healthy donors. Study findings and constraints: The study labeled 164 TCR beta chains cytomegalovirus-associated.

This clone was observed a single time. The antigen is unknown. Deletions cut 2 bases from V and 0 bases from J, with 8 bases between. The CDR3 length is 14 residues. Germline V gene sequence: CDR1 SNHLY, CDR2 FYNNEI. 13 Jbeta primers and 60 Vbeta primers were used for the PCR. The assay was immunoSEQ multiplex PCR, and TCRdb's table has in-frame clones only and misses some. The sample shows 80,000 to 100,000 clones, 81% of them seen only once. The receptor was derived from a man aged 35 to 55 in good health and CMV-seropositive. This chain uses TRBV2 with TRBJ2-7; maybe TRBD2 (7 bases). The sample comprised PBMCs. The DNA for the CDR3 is TGTGCCAGCAGTGAACGGGGGGCCTCCTACGAGCAGTACTTC. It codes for CASSERGASYEQYF.